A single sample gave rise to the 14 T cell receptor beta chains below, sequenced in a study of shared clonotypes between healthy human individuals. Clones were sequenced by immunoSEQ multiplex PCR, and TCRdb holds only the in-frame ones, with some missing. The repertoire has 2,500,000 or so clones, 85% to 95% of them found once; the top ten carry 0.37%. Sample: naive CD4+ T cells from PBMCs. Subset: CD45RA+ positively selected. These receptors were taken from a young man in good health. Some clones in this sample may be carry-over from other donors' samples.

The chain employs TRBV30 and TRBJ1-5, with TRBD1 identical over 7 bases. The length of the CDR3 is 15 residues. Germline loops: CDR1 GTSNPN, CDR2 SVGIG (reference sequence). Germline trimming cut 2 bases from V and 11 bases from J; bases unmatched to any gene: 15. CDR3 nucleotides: TGTGCCTGGAGTCCCGGGACAGCAGGCCGAGGGGCCCAGCATTTT. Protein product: CAWSPGTAGRGAQHF.

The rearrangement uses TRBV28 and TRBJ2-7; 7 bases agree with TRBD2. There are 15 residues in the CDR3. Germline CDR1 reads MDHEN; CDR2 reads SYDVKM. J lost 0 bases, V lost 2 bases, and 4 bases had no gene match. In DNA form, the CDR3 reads TGTGCCAGCAGTTTAAGCGGGACGAGCTCCTACGAGCAGTACTTC. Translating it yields CASSLSGTSSYEQYF. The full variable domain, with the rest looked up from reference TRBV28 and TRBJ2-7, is DVKVTQSSRYLVKRTGEKVFLECVQDMDHENMFWYRQDPGLGLRLIYFSYDVKMKEKGDIPEGYSVSREKKERFSLILESASTNQTSMYLCASSLSGTSSYEQYFGPGTRLTVT.

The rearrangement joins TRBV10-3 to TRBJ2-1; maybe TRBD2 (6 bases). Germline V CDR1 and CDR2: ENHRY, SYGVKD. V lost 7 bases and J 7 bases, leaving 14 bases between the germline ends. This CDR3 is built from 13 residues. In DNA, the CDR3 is TGTGCCATCACGGGAGTAAAAGGGAATGAGCAGTTCTTC. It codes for CAITGVKGNEQFF.

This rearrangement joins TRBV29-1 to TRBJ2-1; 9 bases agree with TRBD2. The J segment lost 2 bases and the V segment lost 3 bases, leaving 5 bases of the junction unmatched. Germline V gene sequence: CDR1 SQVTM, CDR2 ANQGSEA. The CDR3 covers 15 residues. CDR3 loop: CSVERLAAPYNEQFF. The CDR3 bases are TGCAGCGTTGAGCGACTAGCGGCACCCTACAATGAGCAGTTCTTC.

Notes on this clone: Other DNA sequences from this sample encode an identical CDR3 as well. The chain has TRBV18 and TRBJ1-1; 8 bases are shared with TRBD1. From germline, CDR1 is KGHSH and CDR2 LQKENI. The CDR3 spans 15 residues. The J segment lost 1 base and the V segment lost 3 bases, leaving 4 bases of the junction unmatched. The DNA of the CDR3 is TGTGCCAGCTCACCCCCCGGGACAGGGAACACTGAAGCTTTCTTT. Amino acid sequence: CASSPPGTGNTEAFF.

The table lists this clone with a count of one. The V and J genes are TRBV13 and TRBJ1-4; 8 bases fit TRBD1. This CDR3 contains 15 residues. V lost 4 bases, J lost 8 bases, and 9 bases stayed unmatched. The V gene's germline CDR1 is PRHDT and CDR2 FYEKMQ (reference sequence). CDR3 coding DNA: TGTGCCAGCAGCTCCCGGGCAGGGGGCCTCGAAAAACTGTTTTTT. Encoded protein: CASSSRAGGLEKLFF. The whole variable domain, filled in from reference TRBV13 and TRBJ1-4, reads AAGVIQSPRHLIKEKRETATLKCYPIPRHDTVYWYQQGPGQDPQFLISFYEKMQSDKGSIPDRFSAQQFSDYHSELNMSSLELGDSALYFCASSSRAGGLEKLFFGSGTQLSVL.

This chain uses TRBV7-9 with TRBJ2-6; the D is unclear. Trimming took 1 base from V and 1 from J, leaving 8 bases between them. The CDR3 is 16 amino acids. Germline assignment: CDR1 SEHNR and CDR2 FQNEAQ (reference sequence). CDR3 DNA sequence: TGTGCCAGCAGCTTAGTAGTCCCGTCTGGGGCCAACGTCCTGACTTTC. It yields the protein CASSLVVPSGANVLTF.

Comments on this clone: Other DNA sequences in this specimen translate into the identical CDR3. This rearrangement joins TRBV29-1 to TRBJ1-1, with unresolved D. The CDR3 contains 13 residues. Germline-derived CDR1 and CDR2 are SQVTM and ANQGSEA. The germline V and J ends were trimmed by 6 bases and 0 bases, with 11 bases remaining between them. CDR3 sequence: CSVERRMNTEAFF. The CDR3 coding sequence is TGCAGCGTAGAGAGGCGGATGAACACTGAAGCTTTCTTT.

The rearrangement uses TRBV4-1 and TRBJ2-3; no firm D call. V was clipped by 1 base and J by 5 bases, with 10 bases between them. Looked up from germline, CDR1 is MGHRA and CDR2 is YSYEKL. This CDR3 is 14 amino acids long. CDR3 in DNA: TGCGCCAGCAGCCAAGGCTCAGGTAAAGATACGCAGTATTTT. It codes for CASSQGSGKDTQYF.

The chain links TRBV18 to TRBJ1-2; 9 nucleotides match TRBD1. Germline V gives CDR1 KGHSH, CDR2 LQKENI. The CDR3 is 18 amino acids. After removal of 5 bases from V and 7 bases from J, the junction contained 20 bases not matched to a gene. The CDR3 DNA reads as TGTGCCAGCTCATCTACAACAGGGGGCGAAAATCCATACTTTGGCTACACCTTC. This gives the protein CASSSTTGGENPYFGYTF.

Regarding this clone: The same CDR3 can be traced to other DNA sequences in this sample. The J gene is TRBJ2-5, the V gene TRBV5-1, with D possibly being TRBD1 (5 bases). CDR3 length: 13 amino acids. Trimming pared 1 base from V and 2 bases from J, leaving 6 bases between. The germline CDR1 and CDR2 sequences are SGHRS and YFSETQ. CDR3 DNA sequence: TGCGCCAGCAGCTTGTCAGGGCAAGAGACCCAGTACTTC. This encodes CASSLSGQETQYF.

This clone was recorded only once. The CDR3 loop is CSVSSGTGNQPQHF. The CDR3 DNA reads as TGCAGCGTCTCTTCCGGGACAGGGAATCAGCCCCAGCATTTT. V and J are TRBV29-1 and TRBJ1-5, with 9 bases identical to TRBD1. This CDR3 has 14 residues. Germline V gene lookup returns CDR1 SQVTM and CDR2 ANQGSEA. The V and J ends lost 6 bases and 4 bases, in that order; junction bases with no gene match: 7.

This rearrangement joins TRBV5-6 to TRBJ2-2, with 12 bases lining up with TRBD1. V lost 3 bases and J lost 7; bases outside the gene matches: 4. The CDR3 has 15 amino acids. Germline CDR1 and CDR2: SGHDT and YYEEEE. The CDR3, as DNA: TGTGCCAGCAGCTGGGGGACAGGGGGCAGCGGGGAGCTGTTTTTT. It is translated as CASSWGTGGSGELFF.

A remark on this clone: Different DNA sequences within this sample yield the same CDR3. The CDR3 sequence: CASSLVGYGYTF. The CDR3 DNA reads as TGTGCCAGCAGCTTAGTTGGCTATGGCTACACCTTC. The J gene is TRBJ1-2, the V gene TRBV7-2; D is undetermined. Trimming removed 1 base from V and 4 bases from J, with 4 bases in between. Germline-derived CDR1 and CDR2 are SGHTA and FQGNSA. This CDR3 is built from 12 residues.